This T cell receptor (beta chain) came from a study of shared clonotypes between healthy human individuals (dated by TCRdb to 2018 to 2020). Context from the whole study: The cohort comprised two women and a few men aged 18 to 49 years. For each donor, three plates each were used for CD4 naive and CD4 memory, two plates were used for CD8 naive, and one plate was used for CD8 memory. Per donor, leukapheresis produced somewhere between about 0.9 and 10 billion PBMCs. The study deeply sequenced blood TCR repertoires of about five healthy adults to estimate repertoire size and the extent of clonotype sharing between individuals. Libraries were prepared and TCR repertoires were sequenced by different laboratories using diverse techniques, in order to increase sequencing depth and limit assay-specific biases.

What the work shows at the level of the full study, not this receptor alone: Larger estimated clonotype richness was generally found for naive subsets than for memory subsets. Incomplete sequencing was indicated by rarefaction of sorted-subset datasets, despite the large sequencing depth. Compared with non-shared clonotypes, clonotypes shared by all four sorted-subset donors had higher generation probabilities. Pairwise subsampling led to the expectation that sequencing depth would affect the degree of clonotype sharing among donors. Sharing across a few donors was observed for about 4.8% of naive CD4, less than 4% of naive CD8, 2.3% of memory CD4, and around 0.4% of memory CD8 clonotypes. Sampling was limited to blood, and TCR repertoires in tissue likely differ from TCR repertoires in blood. Because the study included a small number of donors, the genetic and exposure-history diversity represented was limited.

About this clone itself: Its specific antigen is unknown. No qualities accompany the bases; no much larger clone lies one base away.

From a lookup of the germline V gene, CDR1 and CDR2 are MDHEN and SYDVKM. V and J are truncated by 5 bases and 3 bases respectively, leaving an intervening sequence of 11 bases. CDR3 length: 13 amino acids, cysteine to phenylalanine. The read is trimmed to its CDR3 DNA, 39 bases read in frame from base 1. CD8 naive samples consisted of CD45RO-negative cells that were positively selected for CCR7, yielding a CD45RA+CCR7+ population without TemRA cells. The donors were healthy, HIV-negative adults who had no recently reported acute infections or vaccinations. Every donor was a Caucasian adult residing in Nashville, Tennessee, USA. Blood was obtained by leukapheresis, after which PBMCs were separated by Ficoll-Histopaque density gradient centrifugation and cryopreserved in liquid nitrogen vapor phase. Analytical flow cytometry was used to check the purity and quantity of every magnetically sorted T cell population. Genomic DNA was isolated from each sorted fraction and quantified by UV absorbance on a Nanodrop 2000c.

Using the deep immunoSEQ assay, multiplex PCR amplified TCR CDR3 regions from genomic DNA. For each cell subset, the extracted genomic DNA was distributed evenly across all wells of several immunoSEQ 96-well plates, and each plate served as one replicate. For sorted subsets, each replicate PCR was loaded with 200 ng genomic DNA, equivalent to about 30,000 T cell genomes. Purified libraries were quantified with a Qubit 3.0 fluorometer, sized on a Bioanalyzer 2100, and re-quantified with the KAPA Library Quantification kit. Every immunoSEQ 96-well plate was sequenced on a separate single-read 150-cycle Illumina NextSeq 550 flow cell. Concerning the study's data processing: The immunoSEQ output contained only junctional sequences without quality scores, so filtering could not match that applied to full-length reads. Sequences were annotated with PyIR, a Python wrapper for IgBLAST v1.9, and V/J genes and CDR3 were assigned using IMGT germline references. Reads were removed for weak V/J assignments (E-value above 1e-6), missing CDR3, stop codons, out-of-frame junctions, or ambiguous translated residues. V3J clonotypes were defined by identical inferred V gene, J gene, and CDR3 amino acid sequence. To compute the percentage overlap between repertoires, the number of shared unique clonotypes was divided by the size of the smaller repertoire. RTK rarefaction, the Chao1 estimator, and Recon v2.1 estimates of unobserved clonotypes were used to assess repertoire richness. Generation probabilities were computed with OLGA for all TCRbeta clonotypes obtained by the gDNA method from a few donors. TCRdb stores this immuneACCESS table with in-frame sequences only. Part of the clones is absent; in the studies checked, under half of the shortfall reflects unresolved V genes, and no reason is known for the rest. The V and J calls and clone size come from that table; D and trimming were worked out from the DNA. The sample records 800,000 or so clones, just over 95% of which are singletons. The ten top clones hold less than 0.25% of the sample.

The chain is assembled from TRBV28 and TRBJ2-7; TRBD2 might be the D gene, on 6 matching bases. The source material was naive CD8+ T cells sorted from blood. This sample's cell subset or site label indicates: CD45RA+CCR7+. The sequence derives from a man aged 25-40 years in good health. CDR3 loop: CASSQGLNYEQYF. The DNA is as follows: TGTGCCAGCAGTCAGGGACTGAACTACGAGCAGTACTTC.